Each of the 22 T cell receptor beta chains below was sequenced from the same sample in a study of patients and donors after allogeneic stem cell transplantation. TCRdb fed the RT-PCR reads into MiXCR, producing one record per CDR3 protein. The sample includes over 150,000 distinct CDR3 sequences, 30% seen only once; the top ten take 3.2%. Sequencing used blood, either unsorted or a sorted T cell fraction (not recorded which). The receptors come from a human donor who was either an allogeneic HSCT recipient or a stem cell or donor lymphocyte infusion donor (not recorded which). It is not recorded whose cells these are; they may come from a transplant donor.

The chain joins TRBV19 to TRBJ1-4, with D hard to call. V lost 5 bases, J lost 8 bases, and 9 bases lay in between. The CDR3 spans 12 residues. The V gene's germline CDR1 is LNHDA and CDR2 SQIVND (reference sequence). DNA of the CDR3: TGTGCCAGTAGTGATCGCGGAGAAAAACTGTTTTTT. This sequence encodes CASSDRGEKLFF.

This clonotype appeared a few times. The CDR3 loop is CASSQEGGSVSNQPQHF. CDR3 coding DNA: TGTGCCAGCAGCCAAGAAGGGGGGTCTGTGAGCAATCAGCCCCAGCATTTT. This chain links TRBV14 with TRBJ1-5; D perhaps matches TRBD1 (6 bases). CDR1 and CDR2 (germline): SGHDN, FVKESK. V lost 0 bases and J 1 base, leaving 13 bases between the germline ends. The CDR3 covers 17 residues.

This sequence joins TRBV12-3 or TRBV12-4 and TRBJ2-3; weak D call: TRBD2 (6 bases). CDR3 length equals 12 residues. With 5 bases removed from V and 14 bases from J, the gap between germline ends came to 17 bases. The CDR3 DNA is TGTGCCAGCAGTCCCACCGTTAGCGGTCCGTATTTT. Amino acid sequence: CASSPTVSGPYF.

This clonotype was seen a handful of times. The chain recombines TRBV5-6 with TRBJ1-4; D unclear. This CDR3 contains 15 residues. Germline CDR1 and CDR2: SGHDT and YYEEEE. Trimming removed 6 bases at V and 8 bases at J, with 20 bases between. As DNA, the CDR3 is TGTGCCAGCAACCGGTTAGGAGCGGTGGTGGAAAAACTGTTTTTT. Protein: CASNRLGAVVEKLFF.

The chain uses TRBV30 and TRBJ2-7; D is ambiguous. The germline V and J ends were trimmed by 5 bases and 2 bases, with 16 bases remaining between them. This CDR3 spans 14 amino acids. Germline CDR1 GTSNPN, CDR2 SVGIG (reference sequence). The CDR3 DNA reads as TGTGCCTGGGCGGATTATTTTCTGGCCTACGAGCAGTACTTC. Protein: CAWADYFLAYEQYF.

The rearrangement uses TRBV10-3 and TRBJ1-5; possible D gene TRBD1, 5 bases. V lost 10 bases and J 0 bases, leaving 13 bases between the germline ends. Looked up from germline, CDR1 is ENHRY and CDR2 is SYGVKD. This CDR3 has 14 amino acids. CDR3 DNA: TGTGCCACCAGGGTAGGGCTTAGCAATCAGCCCCAGCATTTT. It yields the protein CATRVGLSNQPQHF.

The CDR3 reads CASSAWDRGRTNEKLFF. In DNA, the CDR3 is TGTGCCAGCAGCGCGTGGGACAGGGGTCGAACTAATGAAAAACTGTTTTTT. This chain joins TRBV9 and TRBJ1-4, with 10 bases aligning to TRBD1. Germline values: CDR1 SGDLS, CDR2 YYNGEE. The CDR3 extends over 17 amino acids. V shed 3 bases and J 1 base; nucleotides not matched to a gene: 6.

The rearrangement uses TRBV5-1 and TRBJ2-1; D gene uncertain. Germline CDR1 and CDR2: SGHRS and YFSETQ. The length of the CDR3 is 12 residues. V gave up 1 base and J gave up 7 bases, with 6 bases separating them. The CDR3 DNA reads TGCGCCAGCAGCTTGAGACTGAATGAGCAGTTCTTC. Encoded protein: CASSLRLNEQFF.

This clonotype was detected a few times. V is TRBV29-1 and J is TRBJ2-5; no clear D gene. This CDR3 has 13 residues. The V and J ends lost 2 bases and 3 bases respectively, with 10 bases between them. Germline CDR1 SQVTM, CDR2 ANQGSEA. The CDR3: CSVERAVEETQYF. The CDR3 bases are TGCAGCGTTGAAAGGGCAGTGGAAGAGACCCAGTACTTC.

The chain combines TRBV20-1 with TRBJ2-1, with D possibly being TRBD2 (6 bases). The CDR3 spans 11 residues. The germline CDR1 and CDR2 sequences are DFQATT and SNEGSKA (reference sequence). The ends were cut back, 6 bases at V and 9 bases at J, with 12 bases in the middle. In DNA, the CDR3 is TGCAGTGCCACTAGCTGGGGTGAGCAGTTCTTC. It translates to CSATSWGEQFF.

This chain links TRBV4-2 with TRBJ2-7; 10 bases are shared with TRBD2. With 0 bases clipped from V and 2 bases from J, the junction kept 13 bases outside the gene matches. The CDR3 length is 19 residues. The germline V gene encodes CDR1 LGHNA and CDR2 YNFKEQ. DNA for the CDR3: TGTGCCAGCAGCCAAGATGGAGGCGGGGGACTAGCGTCAACCTACGAGCAGTACTTC. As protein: CASSQDGGGGLASTYEQYF.

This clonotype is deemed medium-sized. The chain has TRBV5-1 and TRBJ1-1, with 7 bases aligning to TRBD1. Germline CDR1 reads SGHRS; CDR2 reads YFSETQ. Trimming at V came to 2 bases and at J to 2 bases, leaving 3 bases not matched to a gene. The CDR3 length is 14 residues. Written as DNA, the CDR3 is TGCGCCAGCAGCTTACAGGGGCCAAACACTGAAGCTTTCTTT. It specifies CASSLQGPNTEAFF.

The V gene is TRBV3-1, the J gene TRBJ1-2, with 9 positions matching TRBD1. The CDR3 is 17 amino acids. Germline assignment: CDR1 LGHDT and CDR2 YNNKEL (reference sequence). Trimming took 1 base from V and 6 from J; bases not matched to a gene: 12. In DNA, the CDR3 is TGTGCCAGCAGCCAAGGGGGACAGGGAGCCCGTAGTAATGGCTACACCTTC. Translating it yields CASSQGGQGARSNGYTF.

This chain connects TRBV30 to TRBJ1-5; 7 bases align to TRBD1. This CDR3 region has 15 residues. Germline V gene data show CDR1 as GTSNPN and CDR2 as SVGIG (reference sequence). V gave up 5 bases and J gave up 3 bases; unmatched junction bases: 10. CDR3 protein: CAWGLAGQFNQPQHF. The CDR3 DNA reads TGTGCCTGGGGCCTTGCGGGACAGTTCAATCAGCCCCAGCATTTT.

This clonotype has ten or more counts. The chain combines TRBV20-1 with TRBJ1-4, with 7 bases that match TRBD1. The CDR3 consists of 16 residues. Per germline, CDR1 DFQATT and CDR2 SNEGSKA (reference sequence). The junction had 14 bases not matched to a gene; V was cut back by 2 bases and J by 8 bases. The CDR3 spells CSARTPWTGGREKLFF. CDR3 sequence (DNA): TGCAGTGCTAGAACCCCCTGGACAGGCGGGAGAGAAAAACTGTTTTTT.

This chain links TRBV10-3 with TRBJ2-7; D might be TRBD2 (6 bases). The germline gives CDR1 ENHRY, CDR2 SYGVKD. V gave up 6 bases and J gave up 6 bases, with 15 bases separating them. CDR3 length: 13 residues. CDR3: CAIRDPGLIEQYF. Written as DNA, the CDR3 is TGTGCCATCAGGGACCCGGGACTGATCGAGCAGTACTTC.

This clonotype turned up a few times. CDR3 sequence: CSARGLEGNSPLHF. In nucleotides, the CDR3 is TGCAGTGCTAGAGGTTTGGAGGGGAATTCACCCCTCCACTTT. The chain combines TRBV20-1 with TRBJ1-6, with a possible D match to TRBD1 (5 bases). CDR3 length equals 14 residues. The germline V gene has CDR1 DFQATT and CDR2 SNEGSKA (reference sequence). V was cut by 1 base and J by 7 bases, with 11 bases left in between.

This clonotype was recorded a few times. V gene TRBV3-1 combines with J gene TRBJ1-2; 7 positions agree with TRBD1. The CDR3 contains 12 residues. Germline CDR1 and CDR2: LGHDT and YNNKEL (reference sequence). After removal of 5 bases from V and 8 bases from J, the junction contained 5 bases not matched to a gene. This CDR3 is CASSGTDLGYTF. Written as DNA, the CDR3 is TGTGCCAGCAGCGGGACAGATCTCGGCTACACCTTC. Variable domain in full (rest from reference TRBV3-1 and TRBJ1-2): DTAVSQTPKYLVTQMGNDKSIKCEQNLGHDTMYWYKQDSKKFLKIMFSYNNKELIINETVPNRFSPKSPDKAHLNLHINSLELGDSAVYFCASSGTDLGYTFGSGTRLTVV.

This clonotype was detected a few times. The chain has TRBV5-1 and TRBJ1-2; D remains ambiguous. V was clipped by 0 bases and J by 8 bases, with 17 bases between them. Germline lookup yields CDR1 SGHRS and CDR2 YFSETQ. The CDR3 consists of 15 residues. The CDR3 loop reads CASSLDGQPLAGYTF. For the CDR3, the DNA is TGCGCCAGCAGCTTGGACGGGCAACCCCTCGCGGGCTACACCTTC.

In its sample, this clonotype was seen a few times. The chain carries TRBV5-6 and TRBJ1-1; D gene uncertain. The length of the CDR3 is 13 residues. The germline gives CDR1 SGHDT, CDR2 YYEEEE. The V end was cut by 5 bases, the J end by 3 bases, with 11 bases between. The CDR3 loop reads CASSSTLDTEAFF. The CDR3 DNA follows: TGTGCCAGCAGTTCGACCCTAGACACTGAAGCTTTCTTT.

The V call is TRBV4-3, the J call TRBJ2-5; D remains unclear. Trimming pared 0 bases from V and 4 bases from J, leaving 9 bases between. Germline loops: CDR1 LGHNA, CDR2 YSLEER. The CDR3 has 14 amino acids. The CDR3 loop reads CASSQENHPETQYF. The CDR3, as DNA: TGCGCCAGCAGCCAAGAGAACCATCCAGAGACCCAGTACTTC.

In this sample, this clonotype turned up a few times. CDR3 nucleotides: TGTGCCAGCAGTCTAGATGGACAGGGTATTTCTGGGGCCAACGTCCTGACTTTC. It encodes CASSLDGQGISGANVLTF. The chain has TRBV6-5 and TRBJ2-6, with 8 bases fitting TRBD1. The V and J ends lost 5 bases and 1 base, in that order; junction bases with no gene match: 10. The CDR3 spans 18 residues. Germline V CDR1 and CDR2: MNHEY, SVGAGI.